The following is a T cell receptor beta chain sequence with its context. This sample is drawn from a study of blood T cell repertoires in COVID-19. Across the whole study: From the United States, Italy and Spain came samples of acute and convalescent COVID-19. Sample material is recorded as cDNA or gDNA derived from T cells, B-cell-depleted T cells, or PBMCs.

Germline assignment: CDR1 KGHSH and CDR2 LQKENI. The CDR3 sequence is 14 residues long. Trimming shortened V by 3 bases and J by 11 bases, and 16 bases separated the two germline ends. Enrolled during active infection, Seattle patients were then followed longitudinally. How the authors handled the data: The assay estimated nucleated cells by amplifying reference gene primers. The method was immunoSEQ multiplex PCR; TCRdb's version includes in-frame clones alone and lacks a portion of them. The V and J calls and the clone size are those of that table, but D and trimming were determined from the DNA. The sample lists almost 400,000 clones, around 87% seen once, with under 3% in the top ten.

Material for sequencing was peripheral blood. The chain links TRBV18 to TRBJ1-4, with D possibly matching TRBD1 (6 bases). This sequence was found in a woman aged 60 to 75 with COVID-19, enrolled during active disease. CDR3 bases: TGTGCCAGCTCACCCGGACCGAACAGGGAGAAACTGTTTTTT. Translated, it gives CASSPGPNREKLFF.